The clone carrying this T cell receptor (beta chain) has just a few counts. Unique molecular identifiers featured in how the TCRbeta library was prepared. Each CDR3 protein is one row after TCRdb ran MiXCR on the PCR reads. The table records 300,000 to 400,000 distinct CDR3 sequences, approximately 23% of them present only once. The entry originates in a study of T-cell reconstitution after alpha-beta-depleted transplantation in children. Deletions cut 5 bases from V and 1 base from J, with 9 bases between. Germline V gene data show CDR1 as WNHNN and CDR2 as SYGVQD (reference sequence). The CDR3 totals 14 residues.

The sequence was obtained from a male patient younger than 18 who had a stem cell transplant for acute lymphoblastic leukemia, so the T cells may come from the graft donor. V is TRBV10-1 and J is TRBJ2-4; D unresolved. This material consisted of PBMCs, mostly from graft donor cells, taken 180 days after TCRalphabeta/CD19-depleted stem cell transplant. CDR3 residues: CASSPTRAKNIQYF. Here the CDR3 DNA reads TGCGCCAGCAGTCCAACACGGGCCAAAAACATTCAGTACTTC.